One sample yielded the 13 T cell receptor beta chains listed below, sequenced in a study of response to subunit inactivated influenza vaccine (dated by TCRdb to the late 2010s). The library came from RT-PCR. Sequencer: Illumina HiSeq 2500. TCRdb passed the public sequencing reads through fastp at Q25 and MiXCR, retaining productive beta sequences. Each entry is one CDR3 protein sequence, shown with its most common DNA and genes. Counted in this sample were roughly 700,000 distinct CDR3 sequences; 11% to 15% of them appeared once. The top ten clones comprise 6% to 7% of the sample. This material consisted of PBMCs from blood, taken less than 15 days before vaccination. The receptors were gathered from a man in his forties or fifties who received an inactivated influenza vaccine. Donor details come from another sample of the same person, matched by shared clones.

This clonotype was counted only a few times. This sequence joins TRBV12-3 or TRBV12-4 and TRBJ2-2; 10 bases map to TRBD2. The CDR3 spans 15 residues. Trimming removed 7 bases from V and 6 bases from J; junction bases left unmatched: 8. The CDR3 coding sequence is TGTGCCAGCACCCTTAGCGGGGGGCGGGCCGGGGAGCTGTTTTTT. This sequence encodes CASTLSGGRAGELFF.

The chain recombines TRBV20-1 with TRBJ2-2, with 9 bases matching TRBD2. Germline CDR1 DFQATT, CDR2 SNEGSKA (reference sequence). J lost 5 bases, V lost 5 bases, and 3 bases had no gene match. The length of the CDR3 is 13 residues. CDR3 region: CSAPTSGTGELFF. CDR3 bases: TGCAGTGCTCCGACTAGCGGTACCGGGGAGCTGTTTTTT.

The chain couples TRBV9 to TRBJ2-2, with D hard to call. The CDR3 has 14 residues. V dropped 0 bases and J dropped 6 bases, with 9 bases sitting between them. Germline V gives CDR1 SGDLS, CDR2 YYNGEE. The CDR3 nucleotides are TGTGCCAGCAGCGTAGCTGGGGATCCCGGGGAGCTGTTTTTT. Translated: CASSVAGDPGELFF.

This clonotype was seen only a few times. V is TRBV7-9 and J is TRBJ2-7; D is ambiguous. V was clipped by 3 bases and J by 3 bases, with 9 bases between them. This CDR3 has 13 amino acids. Germline values: CDR1 SEHNR, CDR2 FQNEAQ (reference sequence). The CDR3, as DNA: TGTGCCAGCAGCTTCGAATCCTACTACGAGCAGTACTTC. Translation: CASSFESYYEQYF.

The chain uses TRBV7-2 and TRBJ2-7; tentatively, D is TRBD1 (6 bases). The CDR3 loop spans 14 amino acids. Germline V gene data show CDR1 as SGHTA and CDR2 as FQGNSA. The ends were cut back, 4 bases at V and 9 bases at J, with 19 bases in the middle. The CDR3 DNA is TGTGCCAGCAGCTCCGGGACATTACAGAGCTGGCAGTACTTC. Amino acid sequence: CASSSGTLQSWQYF. Supplemented by reference TRBV7-2 and TRBJ2-7, the full variable domain reads GAGVSQSPSNKVTEKGKDVELRCDPISGHTALYWYRQSLGQGLEFLIYFQGNSAPDKSGLPSDRFSAERTGGSVSTLTIQRTQQEDSAVYLCASSSGTLQSWQYFGPGTRLTVT.

Concerning this clonotype: At one end, the junction sequence differs from germline, possibly due to a read error. This chain connects TRBV3-1 to TRBJ2-7; 12 bases fit TRBD2. The CDR3 sequence is 13 residues long. Germline-derived CDR1 and CDR2 are LGHDT and YNNKEL (reference sequence). Written as DNA, the CDR3 is TGTGCCAGCAGCCAAGATGGGACTAGCGGGTCGTTCTTC. As protein: CASSQDGTSGSFF.

The V call is TRBV6-1, the J call TRBJ1-5; TRBD1 might be the D (5 bases). The CDR3 has 13 amino acids. Germline V gene data show CDR1 as MNHNS and CDR2 as SASEGT. The ends were cut back, 6 bases at V and 5 bases at J, with 11 bases in the middle. CDR3 loop: CASRIGGYQPQHF. Written as DNA, the CDR3 is TGTGCCAGCAGAATTGGGGGGTATCAGCCCCAGCATTTT.

The gene calls are TRBV27 and TRBJ1-2; D remains ambiguous. Germline assignment: CDR1 MNHEY and CDR2 SMNVEV (reference sequence). V was cut by 5 bases and J by 0 bases, with 13 bases left in between. The CDR3 is 15 amino acids. The CDR3 coding sequence is TGTGCCAGCAGTATTTCCCCCGGGGCTAACTATGGCTACACCTTC. Translation gives CASSISPGANYGYTF.

This chain links TRBV5-6 with TRBJ2-3, with D possibly TRBD1 on 5 matching bases. CDR1 SGHDT and CDR2 YYEEEE come from the germline V gene. The CDR3 consists of 15 residues. Trimming pared 0 bases from V and 1 base from J, leaving 9 bases between. CDR3 sequence: CASSLVTEGTDTQYF. DNA for the CDR3: TGTGCCAGCAGCTTGGTGACAGAAGGCACAGATACGCAGTATTTT. The full variable domain, completed using reference TRBV5-6 and TRBJ2-3, is DAGVTQSPTHLIKTRGQQVTLRCSPKSGHDTVSWYQQALGQGPQFIFQYYEEEERQRGNFPDRFSGHQFPNYSSELNVNALLLGDSALYLCASSLVTEGTDTQYFGPGTRLTVL.

J is TRBJ1-1 and V is TRBV6-6; TRBD1 might be the D (6 bases). CDR1 and CDR2 from the germline V gene are MNHNY and SVGAGI (reference sequence). Trimming took off 5 bases at V and 11 bases at J, with 15 bases between the two ends. The CDR3 has 12 residues. CDR3 bases: TGTGCCAGCAGTCCCCAGGGGTATCGGGCTTTCTTT. Translation: CASSPQGYRAFF.

This clonotype was detected only a few times. J is TRBJ2-6 and V is TRBV3-1, with TRBD1 as a possible D gene (6 bases). V lost 3 bases to trimming and J lost 4 bases, with 19 bases between them. CDR1 and CDR2 (germline): LGHDT, YNNKEL (reference sequence). The CDR3 runs to 18 residues. CDR3 bases: TGTGCCAGCAGCCACAGGACCGAAAGGGGGTCCGGGGCCAACGTCCTGACTTTC. Translation: CASSHRTERGSGANVLTF.

The V and J genes are TRBV20-1 and TRBJ1-2; the D gene is possibly TRBD1 (5 bases). The germline V and J ends were trimmed by 6 bases and 5 bases, with 22 bases remaining between them. This CDR3 contains 15 residues. Germline values: CDR1 DFQATT, CDR2 SNEGSKA (reference sequence). For the CDR3, the DNA is TGCAGTGCCCCCGATGAAGGGGCAAGAGGATATGGCTACACCTTC. It encodes CSAPDEGARGYGYTF.

This clonotype has just a few counts. The chain employs TRBV24-1 and TRBJ2-1; 10 bases map to TRBD2. Germline V gene sequence: CDR1 KGHDR, CDR2 SFDVKD. V shed 5 bases, J shed 5 bases, and the junction held 5 bases outside the gene matches. The CDR3 sequence is 15 residues long. The CDR3 loop reads CATSAGTSVDNEQFF. The CDR3 region has the DNA TGTGCCACCAGTGCCGGGACTAGCGTCGACAATGAGCAGTTCTTC.